The text below deals with one TCR beta chain. This entry belongs to a study of T cells in Graves' hyperthyroidism and ophthalmopathy. Amplification yielded TCR beta CDR3 regions, with RNA transcripts as the source. Researchers ran a first-round RT-PCR on the TCR CDR3 using the HTBI primer set. TCRdb re-analysed the multiplex PCR reads in MiXCR, keeping a single row per CDR3 protein. The profile shows under 450,000 distinct CDR3 sequences, less than 20% of them singletons. Germline V CDR1 and CDR2: LNHDA, SQIVND (reference sequence). This CDR3 has 14 residues. The ends were cut back, 1 base at V and 6 bases at J, with 10 bases in the middle.

The chain joins TRBV19 to TRBJ1-5; a weak D match, TRBD1 (5 bases). The source of this sequence is a woman in her late teens or twenties with Graves' hyperthyroidism. Sequenced sample: blood. The CDR3 here is CASSIVGAGQPQHF. CDR3 DNA sequence: TGTGCCAGTAGTATAGTAGGGGCTGGTCAGCCCCAGCATTTT.